The 29 T cell receptor beta chains listed next were all sequenced from one sample in a study of human T cells and chemical hapten exposure. A single record per CDR3 protein comes from TCRdb applying MiXCR to the RACE reads. The data show fewer than 400,000 distinct CDR3 sequences, around 7% seen once. The time point here: patch test 1, 2 weeks after DPC sensitization. Treatment defined: therapeutic diphenylcyclopropenone sensitization with weekly scalp DPC. Material: whole blood, obtained in connection with sensitization to the hapten diphenylcyclopropenone (DPC). Source of these receptors: a woman aged 18-29 years with alopecia areata. Some clones in this sample may be carry-over from other donors' samples.

The chain combines TRBV2 with TRBJ2-3, with D perhaps assigned TRBD1 or TRBD2 (6 bases each). The CDR3 contains 12 residues. Germline V gene data show CDR1 as SNHLY and CDR2 as FYNNEI. V was cut by 1 base and J by 8 bases, with 7 bases left in between. In nucleotides, the CDR3 is TGTGCCAGCAGTGAAGAGGGGGGTACGCAGTATTTT. Its translation is CASSEEGGTQYF.

This clonotype was detected ten times or more. This chain joins TRBV12-3 or TRBV12-4 and TRBJ1-5; D gene uncertain. The CDR3 loop spans 14 amino acids. The V and J ends lost 1 base and 2 bases respectively, with 6 bases between them. The CDR3 DNA follows: TGTGCCAGCAGTTTAGGGGGAGGCAATCAGCCCCAGCATTTT. Amino acids: CASSLGGGNQPQHF.

The chain links TRBV7-9 to TRBJ2-5; TRBD2 aligns across 10 bases. The germline V gene encodes CDR1 SEHNR and CDR2 FQNEAQ (reference sequence). The junction had 6 bases not matched to a gene; V was cut back by 3 bases and J by 2 bases. The CDR3 spans 16 residues. DNA of the CDR3: TGTGCCAGCAGCTTGAGGCTAGCGGGGGTTCAAGAGACCCAGTACTTC. Translating gives CASSLRLAGVQETQYF.

This clonotype was recorded many times. This chain links TRBV6-5 with TRBJ2-7; D is undetermined. The V end was cut by 6 bases, the J end by 7 bases, with 10 bases between. This CDR3 has 11 residues. Germline V lookup: CDR1 MNHEY, CDR2 SVGAGI. DNA of the CDR3: TGTGCCAGCAGCCGACTTGAGGAGCAGTACTTC. Protein product: CASSRLEEQYF.

The chain combines TRBV5-1 with TRBJ2-1, with 8 bases identical to TRBD1. Germline V gene lookup returns CDR1 SGHRS and CDR2 YFSETQ. The CDR3 is made up of 14 amino acids. V lost 0 bases and J lost 8; bases outside the gene matches: 4. CDR3 residues: CASSLGPGGDEQFF. In nucleotides, the CDR3 is TGCGCCAGCAGCTTGGGGCCAGGGGGCGATGAGCAGTTCTTC.

This clonotype was picked up a small number of times. This rearrangement joins TRBV20-1 to TRBJ2-1, with 14 bases fitting TRBD2. With V trimmed by 3 bases and J by 8 bases, 3 bases remained unmatched. The germline gives CDR1 DFQATT, CDR2 SNEGSKA (reference sequence). The CDR3 consists of 14 residues. The CDR3 bases are TGCAGTGCTAGCCGGACTAGCGGGGGGCATGAGCAGTTCTTC. Its translation is CSASRTSGGHEQFF.

The gene calls are TRBV12-3 or TRBV12-4 and TRBJ2-3; 11 bases are a match to TRBD2. After removal of 6 bases from V and 5 bases from J, the junction contained 7 bases not matched to a gene. The CDR3 is 15 amino acids. The CDR3 loop is CASRVAGGPVDTQYF. The CDR3 DNA reads as TGTGCCAGCAGGGTAGCGGGGGGGCCAGTAGATACGCAGTATTTT.

The table lists this clonotype with many counts. The rearrangement joins TRBV28 to TRBJ1-5; 9 nucleotides match TRBD1. CDR1 is MDHEN and CDR2 is SYDVKM in the germline V gene. The CDR3 runs to 17 residues. Trimming cost V 6 bases and J 9 bases; bases outside gene matches: 18. The CDR3 DNA sequence: TGTGCCAGCAGCTCCCCTTACCCCGGGACAGGGAATTGGCCCCAGCATTTT. As protein: CASSSPYPGTGNWPQHF.

This clonotype was seen at least ten times. The chain uses TRBV27 and TRBJ1-6, with a weak D call TRBD1 (6 bases). This CDR3 has 17 amino acids. V was clipped by 2 bases and J by 3 bases, with 14 bases between them. Germline CDR1 and CDR2: MNHEY and SMNVEV (reference sequence). CDR3 sequence: CASSLRRGGYYNSPLHF. The CDR3 coding sequence is TGTGCCAGCAGTTTACGACGAGGGGGGTACTATAATTCACCCCTCCACTTT.

This clonotype came up a few times. The chain combines TRBV28 with TRBJ2-3; D is tentatively TRBD1 or TRBD2 (5 bases each). Between the trimmed V and J ends, which lost 4 bases and 4 bases, there was a span of 12 bases. Germline V gene lookup returns CDR1 MDHEN and CDR2 SYDVKM. The CDR3 extends over 14 amino acids. The CDR3 protein is CASSSPGRADTQYF. The CDR3 DNA sequence: TGTGCCAGCAGTTCTCCAGGGCGGGCAGATACGCAGTATTTT.

This clonotype appeared many times. The J gene is TRBJ2-7, the V gene TRBV28, with unresolved D. The CDR3 is 13 amino acids. Per germline, CDR1 MDHEN and CDR2 SYDVKM. V shed 6 bases and J shed 0 bases, with 9 bases lying between them. The CDR3 spells CASRVPSSYEQYF. CDR3 DNA sequence: TGTGCCAGCAGGGTACCGAGCTCCTACGAGCAGTACTTC. The whole variable domain, filled in from reference TRBV28 and TRBJ2-7, reads DVKVTQSSRYLVKRTGEKVFLECVQDMDHENMFWYRQDPGLGLRLIYFSYDVKMKEKGDIPEGYSVSREKKERFSLILESASTNQTSMYLCASRVPSSYEQYFGPGTRLTVT.

There are many counts of this clonotype. The chain combines TRBV3-1 with TRBJ2-2; D is uncertain. In germline, CDR1 is LGHDT, CDR2 YNNKEL (reference sequence). Trimming took 4 bases from V and 3 from J, leaving 6 bases between them. The CDR3 has 13 residues. The CDR3 coding sequence is TGTGCCAGCAGCCGCTCGGACACCGGGGAGCTGTTTTTT. It specifies CASSRSDTGELFF.

This clonotype came up a few times. The chain carries TRBV29-1 and TRBJ1-1; D is possibly TRBD1 (5 bases). This CDR3 region has 13 residues. Germline CDR1 is SQVTM and CDR2 is ANQGSEA. V was trimmed by 4 bases and J by 0 bases, leaving 9 bases between them. CDR3 nucleotides: TGCAGCGTTGGGGGGACGATGAACACTGAAGCTTTCTTT. Translating it yields CSVGGTMNTEAFF.

This clonotype was seen a few times. This chain joins TRBV12-3 or TRBV12-4 and TRBJ2-7; D remains ambiguous. This CDR3 comprises 12 residues. Trimming removed 1 base from V and 8 bases from J, with 9 bases in between. The CDR3, as DNA: TGTGCCAGCAGTTTAGTGTCAGCTCAGCAGTACTTC. Translated, it gives CASSLVSAQQYF.

The chain is built from TRBV20-1 and TRBJ1-6; D gene unclear. The CDR3 has 14 amino acids. Germline V gene lookup returns CDR1 DFQATT and CDR2 SNEGSKA (reference sequence). Between the trimmed V and J ends, which lost 6 bases and 3 bases, there was a span of 12 bases. The CDR3 here is CSAVDGFYNSPLHF. The CDR3 DNA reads TGCAGTGCCGTTGACGGATTCTATAATTCACCCCTCCACTTT.

This clonotype has at least ten counts. This chain connects TRBV9 to TRBJ2-2; D is ambiguous. Germline lookup yields CDR1 SGDLS and CDR2 YYNGEE. The V and J ends lost 0 bases and 6 bases respectively, with 0 bases between them. The CDR3 spans 11 residues. CDR3 protein: CASSVAGELFF. In DNA form, the CDR3 reads TGTGCCAGCAGCGTAGCCGGGGAGCTGTTTTTT. Looking up the rest from reference TRBV9 and TRBJ2-2 gives the full variable domain: DSGVTQTPKHLITATGQRVTLRCSPRSGDLSVYWYQQSLDQGLQFLIQYYNGEERAKGNILERFSAQQFPDLHSELNLSSLELGDSALYFCASSVAGELFFGEGSRLTVL.

This clonotype has at least ten counts. This chain uses TRBV5-6 with TRBJ2-3; no clear D gene. The CDR3 has 13 residues. Trimming removed 4 bases at V and 3 bases at J, with 9 bases between. Germline lookup yields CDR1 SGHDT and CDR2 YYEEEE. The CDR3 nucleotides read TGTGCCAGCAGCGGAACCGGGACAGATACGCAGTATTTT. Translated: CASSGTGTDTQYF.

In its sample, this clonotype was seen many times. The rearrangement joins TRBV6-9 to TRBJ2-7; no firm D call. The CDR3 spans 14 residues. V was clipped by 7 bases and J by 3 bases, with 16 bases between them. CDR1 is MNHGY, CDR2 SVAAGI, per germline. The CDR3 bases are TGTGCCAGCATCTCCCTCGGACGGTTCTACGAGCAGTACTTC. Translating gives CASISLGRFYEQYF.

The chain has TRBV6-1 and TRBJ2-3; 13 bases are shared with TRBD2. CDR3 length equals 15 residues. Germline V gene lookup returns CDR1 MNHNS and CDR2 SASEGT. Trimming took 8 bases from V and 1 from J; bases not matched to a gene: 3. As DNA, the CDR3 is TGTGCCAGCGACGGACTAGCGGGAGGCACAGATACGCAGTATTTT. It is translated as CASDGLAGGTDTQYF.

At least ten counts were recorded for this clonotype. The chain links TRBV11-2 to TRBJ2-6, with a weak D call TRBD2 (5 bases). The V gene lost 7 bases and the J gene lost 0 bases, with 16 bases spanning the gap. The CDR3 runs 17 residues. Germline V gene sequence: CDR1 SGHAT, CDR2 FQNNGV. The CDR3 protein is CASTSFRGRSGANVLTF. In DNA form, the CDR3 reads TGTGCCAGCACCTCTTTCCGGGGTCGCTCTGGGGCCAACGTCCTGACTTTC.

This clonotype was detected ten times or more. The rearrangement joins TRBV27 to TRBJ2-5; 10 bases are a match to TRBD2. V trimming: 4 bases; J trimming: 4 bases; junction bases outside the gene matches: 9. This CDR3 comprises 16 residues. Germline V gene sequence: CDR1 MNHEY, CDR2 SMNVEV (reference sequence). CDR3 in DNA: TGTGCCAGCAGTTCAGGGATAGCGGGGGGCCGAGAGACCCAGTACTTC. It yields the protein CASSSGIAGGRETQYF.

This clonotype was observed at least ten times. The V call is TRBV5-6, the J call TRBJ2-6, with 8 bases fitting TRBD1. CDR3 length equals 18 residues. Germline CDR1 reads SGHDT; CDR2 reads YYEEEE. Losses at the gene ends were 4 bases for V and 1 base for J; bases not matched to a gene: 10. The CDR3 sequence is CASSLRTGTKSGANVLTF. CDR3 coding DNA: TGTGCCAGCAGCCTAAGGACAGGGACGAAATCTGGGGCCAACGTCCTGACTTTC.

This clonotype was picked up a small number of times. The chain carries TRBV7-9 and TRBJ2-1, with D possibly being TRBD1 (5 bases). The CDR3 runs 14 residues. V gave up 3 bases and J gave up 9 bases, with 15 bases separating them. CDR1 is SEHNR and CDR2 is FQNEAQ in the germline V gene (reference sequence). CDR3 bases: TGTGCCAGCAGCTTCACGGGTAAGGGGCGTGAGCAGTTCTTC. This sequence encodes CASSFTGKGREQFF.

A few counts support this clonotype. The chain has TRBV29-1 and TRBJ2-2; TRBD1 matches 7 bases. CDR3 size: 14 residues. Germline V gene sequence: CDR1 SQVTM, CDR2 ANQGSEA. Trimming removed 2 bases from V and 2 bases from J; junction bases left unmatched: 2. The CDR3 sequence: CSVEWDRNTGELFF. CDR3 DNA sequence: TGCAGCGTTGAATGGGACAGAAACACCGGGGAGCTGTTTTTT.

The chain couples TRBV7-9 to TRBJ2-3, with D maybe TRBD2 (6 bases). This CDR3 comprises 18 residues. Germline V gives CDR1 SEHNR, CDR2 FQNEAQ (reference sequence). Trimming removed 5 bases from V and 1 base from J, with 22 bases in between. CDR3 amino acids: CASSGGTSPFMGTDTQYF. In DNA form, the CDR3 reads TGTGCCAGCAGCGGGGGGACTTCCCCGTTTATGGGCACAGATACGCAGTATTTT.

J is TRBJ2-1 and V is TRBV7-2; 13 bases agree with TRBD2. Germline V gene lookup returns CDR1 SGHTA and CDR2 FQGNSA. J gave up 6 bases and V 6 bases, and 5 bases lay outside the gene matches. The CDR3 loop spans 15 amino acids. Here the CDR3 reads CASRPGLAGTNEQFF. The CDR3 nucleotides are TGTGCCAGCAGACCGGGACTAGCGGGGACCAATGAGCAGTTCTTC.

In its sample, this clonotype was seen a few times. The V and J genes are TRBV6-2 or TRBV6-3 and TRBJ1-5; D remains ambiguous. V dropped 0 bases and J dropped 0 bases, with 6 bases sitting between them. CDR3 size: 15 residues. Germline assignment: CDR1 MNHEY and CDR2 SVGEGT. CDR3 DNA: TGTGCCAGCAGTTACTCTGACATTAGCAATCAGCCCCAGCATTTT. It codes for CASSYSDISNQPQHF.

The table lists this clonotype with a few counts. The rearrangement joins TRBV6-4 to TRBJ2-1; 10 bases match TRBD2. Looked up from germline, CDR1 is MRHNA and CDR2 is SNTAGT. Losses at the gene ends were 3 bases for V and 0 bases for J; bases not matched to a gene: 8. This CDR3 spans 18 amino acids. CDR3 in DNA: TGTGCCAGCAGTGAGTCTAGCGGGGGCCCCAGCTCCTACAATGAGCAGTTCTTC. Translating gives CASSESSGGPSSYNEQFF.

This clonotype was picked up many times. The J gene is TRBJ2-3, the V gene TRBV20-1, with 8 bases matching TRBD2. The V gene end was trimmed by 1 base and the J gene end by 4 bases; junction bases not matched to a gene: 4. Germline lookup yields CDR1 DFQATT and CDR2 SNEGSKA (reference sequence). There are 14 residues in the CDR3. DNA of the CDR3: TGCAGTGCTAGAGGACAGCGGGAGTCAGATACGCAGTATTTT. Its translation is CSARGQRESDTQYF.